Listed here is a single T cell receptor beta chain. Source study methods: From reference gene primer amplification, estimates of nucleated cell counts were derived. Clones were sequenced by immunoSEQ multiplex PCR, and TCRdb holds only the in-frame ones, with some missing. V and J calls and clone size are those listed in that table; D and trimming were worked out from the DNA. Of approximately 25,000 clones in the sample, approximately 77% are singletons; the top ten hold more than 12%. The source of the sample is a study of blood T cell repertoires in COVID-19. Study details: Both acute and convalescent COVID-19 samples were obtained from the United States, Italy and Spain. PBMCs, B-cell-depleted T cells, or T cells provided the cDNA or gDNA that made up the material.

This clonotype originated in a man older than 75 with active or convalescent COVID-19. Sequenced: peripheral blood.

The CDR3 DNA is TGTGCCAGCAGTTACGGACAAACCTACGAGCAGTACTTC. Translating gives CASSYGQTYEQYF. This sequence joins TRBV6-2 or TRBV6-3 and TRBJ2-7; a possible D gene is TRBD1 (5 bases). Germline-derived CDR1 and CDR2 are MNHEY and SVGEGT. CDR3 length: 13 residues. Deletions cut 2 bases from V and 2 bases from J, with 7 bases between.